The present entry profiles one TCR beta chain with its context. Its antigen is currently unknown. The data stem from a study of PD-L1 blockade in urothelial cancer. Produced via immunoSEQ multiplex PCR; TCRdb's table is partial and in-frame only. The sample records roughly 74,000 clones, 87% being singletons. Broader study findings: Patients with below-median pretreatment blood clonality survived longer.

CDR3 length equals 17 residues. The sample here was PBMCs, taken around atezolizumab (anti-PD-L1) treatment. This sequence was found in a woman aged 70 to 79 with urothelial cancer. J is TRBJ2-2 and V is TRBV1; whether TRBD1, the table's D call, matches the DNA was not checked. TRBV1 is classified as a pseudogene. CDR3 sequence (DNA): TGCACCAGCAGCCCCCCAGGGGGACACGGGAACACCGGGGAGCTGTTTTTT. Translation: CTSSPPGGHGNTGELFF.